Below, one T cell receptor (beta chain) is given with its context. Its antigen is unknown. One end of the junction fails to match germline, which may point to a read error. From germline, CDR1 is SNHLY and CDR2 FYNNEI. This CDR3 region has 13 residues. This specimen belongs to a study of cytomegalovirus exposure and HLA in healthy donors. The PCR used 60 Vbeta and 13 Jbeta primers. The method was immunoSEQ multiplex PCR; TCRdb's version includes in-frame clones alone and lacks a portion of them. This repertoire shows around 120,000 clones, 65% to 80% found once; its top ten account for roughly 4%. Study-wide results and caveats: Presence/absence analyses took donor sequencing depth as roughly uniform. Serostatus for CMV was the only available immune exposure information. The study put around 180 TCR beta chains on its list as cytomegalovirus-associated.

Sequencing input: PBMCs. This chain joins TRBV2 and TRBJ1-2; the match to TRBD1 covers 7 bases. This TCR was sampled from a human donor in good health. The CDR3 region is CASSLQEVGQTIF. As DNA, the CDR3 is TGTGCCAGCAGTCTCCAAGAGGTGGGACAGACGATTTTC.